Below are 23 T cell receptor beta chains sequenced from a single sample in a study of response to subunit inactivated influenza vaccine. TCRdb re-analysed the RT-PCR reads in MiXCR, keeping a single row per CDR3 protein. Of 750,000 to 850,000 distinct CDR3 sequences in the sample, about 18% are singletons; the top ten hold about 11%. The material sequenced was PBMCs from blood, taken more than 4 days after vaccination. These receptors originate from a man aged 50-59 years who received an inactivated influenza vaccine.

The chain recombines TRBV14 with TRBJ2-1; D gene unclear. The CDR3 runs 15 residues. CDR1 is SGHDN, CDR2 FVKESK, per germline. Trimming pared 4 bases from V and 4 bases from J, leaving 14 bases between. CDR3 nucleotides: TGTGCCAGCAGCCCTACCTTATACCCTTACAATGAGCAGTTCTTC. It yields the protein CASSPTLYPYNEQFF.

The chain carries TRBV10-3 and TRBJ2-3; 7 bases are a match to TRBD2. Trimming cost V 7 bases and J 1 base; bases outside gene matches: 2. This CDR3 is built from 13 residues. Germline V gene lookup returns CDR1 ENHRY and CDR2 SYGVKD. CDR3: CAINAGGTDTQYF. The CDR3 coding sequence is TGTGCCATCAACGCGGGAGGCACAGATACGCAGTATTTT.

The chain has TRBV7-9 and TRBJ1-1, with 7 bases fitting TRBD1. Germline V gene sequence: CDR1 SEHNR, CDR2 FQNEAQ (reference sequence). The CDR3 sequence is 14 residues long. V was pared by 6 bases and J by 2 bases, with 6 bases of the junction left unmatched. This CDR3 is CASSFNRGNTEAFF. The CDR3 DNA reads as TGTGCCAGCAGTTTTAACAGGGGAAACACTGAAGCTTTCTTT.

This clonotype has a count of ten or more. The chain has TRBV2 and TRBJ1-5; unclear D gene. The CDR3 has 13 amino acids. V shed 4 bases and J shed 0 bases, with 4 bases lying between them. Germline CDR1 reads SNHLY; CDR2 reads FYNNEI. The DNA for the CDR3 is TGTGCCAGCAGTGGGGATAGCAATCAGCCCCAGCATTTT. It encodes CASSGDSNQPQHF. The whole variable domain, filled in from reference TRBV2 and TRBJ1-5, reads EPEVTQTPSHQVTQMGQEVILRCVPISNHLYFYWYRQILGQKVEFLVSFYNNEISEKSEIFDDQFSVERPDGSNFTLKIRSTKLEDSAMYFCASSGDSNQPQHFGDGTRLSIL.

The chain employs TRBV30 and TRBJ1-4, with unresolved D. The length of the CDR3 is 17 residues. The V end lost 3 bases, the J end lost 8 bases, and 25 bases lay between the germline ends. Germline loops: CDR1 GTSNPN, CDR2 SVGIG (reference sequence). CDR3 loop: CAWSPVYPGSRREKLFF. The CDR3 DNA follows: TGTGCCTGGAGCCCTGTGTACCCCGGATCGAGGAGAGAAAAACTGTTTTTT.

This clonotype was seen ten or more times. V and J are TRBV20-1 and TRBJ2-7, with 7 bases matching TRBD1. From germline, CDR1 is DFQATT and CDR2 SNEGSKA (reference sequence). The CDR3 is made up of 12 amino acids. Unmatched junction bases numbered 3, after V lost 1 base and J lost 6 bases. DNA for the CDR3: TGCAGTGCTAGAGCGACAGGGATCGAGCAGTACTTC. Amino acids: CSARATGIEQYF.

This clonotype was recorded a few times. The chain has TRBV4-2 and TRBJ2-5; 7 bases are shared with TRBD1. The CDR3 spans 15 residues. In germline, CDR1 is LGHNA, CDR2 YNFKEQ. The V segment lost 0 bases and the J segment 4 bases; nucleotides outside the gene matches: 5. CDR3: CASSQETGTGETQYF. In DNA form, the CDR3 reads TGTGCCAGCAGCCAAGAGACAGGGACGGGAGAGACCCAGTACTTC.

This clonotype occurred many times. This sequence joins TRBV6-5 and TRBJ2-7, with D uncertain. The CDR3 has 13 amino acids. CDR1 and CDR2 (germline): MNHEY, SVGAGI. Trimming cost V 4 bases and J 6 bases, with 13 bases left between them. The chain's CDR3 is CASSLRRFGEQYF. The CDR3 DNA reads as TGTGCCAGCAGTTTGAGACGGTTTGGCGAGCAGTACTTC.

This clonotype came up a few times. The chain has TRBV20-1 and TRBJ2-7; TRBD2 matches 9 bases. Germline V gene data show CDR1 as DFQATT and CDR2 as SNEGSKA (reference sequence). The CDR3 totals 15 residues. The V segment lost 0 bases and the J segment 6 bases; nucleotides outside the gene matches: 9. CDR3 protein: CSARDSPSGMVEQYF. The DNA for the CDR3 is TGCAGTGCTAGAGATTCGCCTAGCGGGATGGTCGAGCAGTACTTC.

This clonotype has only a few counts. The chain couples TRBV7-2 to TRBJ2-5, with 7 bases fitting TRBD2. Germline CDR1 SGHTA, CDR2 FQGNSA. V shed 2 bases and J 3 bases; nucleotides not matched to a gene: 12. CDR3 size: 17 residues. CDR3 coding DNA: TGTGCCAGCAGCTTATTCGTCACGGGAGGTAGAAAAGAGACCCAGTACTTC. Translated: CASSLFVTGGRKETQYF.

This clonotype was seen a few times. V and J are TRBV20-1 and TRBJ1-5; the D gene is possibly TRBD1 (5 bases). The CDR3 extends over 12 amino acids. The germline CDR1 and CDR2 sequences are DFQATT and SNEGSKA (reference sequence). The germline V and J ends were trimmed by 6 bases and 9 bases, with 15 bases remaining between them. The CDR3 nucleotides read TGCAGTGCCGCCCCAGGGCGGCGGCCCCAGCATTTT. Translating it yields CSAAPGRRPQHF.

Only a few counts were recorded for this clonotype. The chain recombines TRBV6-5 with TRBJ2-3; tentatively, D is TRBD2 (6 bases). The germline V gene has CDR1 MNHEY and CDR2 SVGAGI. Trimming cost V 2 bases and J 6 bases, with 9 bases left between them. The length of the CDR3 is 13 residues. The CDR3 DNA reads as TGTGCCAGCAGTTACGGGGGACTGGATACGCAGTATTTT. Encoded protein: CASSYGGLDTQYF.

This clonotype was observed a few times. This chain links TRBV4-3 with TRBJ2-1, with D possibly TRBD2 on 6 matching bases. CDR1 and CDR2 (germline): LGHNA, YSLEER. V was pared by 3 bases and J by 0 bases, with 9 bases between. The CDR3 is 15 amino acids. The CDR3, as DNA: TGCGCCAGCAGCCAGGGGGGAGGCTCCTACAATGAGCAGTTCTTC. This encodes CASSQGGGSYNEQFF.

This clonotype appeared a few times. The V call is TRBV4-2, the J call TRBJ2-5; the match to TRBD1 covers 8 bases. Germline assignment: CDR1 LGHNA and CDR2 YNFKEQ. The CDR3 spans 16 residues. The trim removed 0 bases at V and 4 bases at J, leaving 7 bases unmatched. The chain's CDR3 is CASSQDYRGSRETQYF. CDR3 in DNA: TGTGCCAGCAGCCAAGATTACAGGGGGAGTCGAGAGACCCAGTACTTC.

This clonotype was counted a few times. Here the CDR3 reads CSARDWKREYYNEQFF. CDR3 nucleotides: TGCAGTGCTAGAGATTGGAAGCGGGAGTACTACAATGAGCAGTTCTTC. The V gene is TRBV20-1, the J gene TRBJ2-1; the match to TRBD2 covers 8 bases. After removal of 0 bases from V and 3 bases from J, the junction contained 7 bases not matched to a gene. This CDR3 contains 16 residues. From germline, CDR1 is DFQATT and CDR2 SNEGSKA (reference sequence).

This clonotype was recorded a few times. The CDR3 region has the DNA TGTGCCTGGACCGATACCTACAATGAGCAGTTCTTC. This gives the protein CAWTDTYNEQFF. The rearrangement uses TRBV30 and TRBJ2-1; no clear D gene. V lost 4 bases, J lost 2 bases, and 6 bases lay in between. This CDR3 spans 12 amino acids. Germline CDR1 reads GTSNPN; CDR2 reads SVGIG (reference sequence).

This clonotype was picked up a small number of times. The chain recombines TRBV10-2 with TRBJ1-2, with unresolved D. This CDR3 contains 11 residues. With 3 bases removed from V and 7 bases from J, the gap between germline ends came to 6 bases. Looked up from germline, CDR1 is WSHSY and CDR2 is SAAADI. In DNA, the CDR3 is TGCGCCAGCAGTGAACTCGGTGGCTACACCTTC. Its protein is CASSELGGYTF.

The rearrangement links TRBV28 to TRBJ2-5, with TRBD2 identical over 7 bases. Trimming at V came to 3 bases and at J to 5 bases, leaving 3 bases not matched to a gene. Germline V lookup: CDR1 MDHEN, CDR2 SYDVKM. CDR3 length equals 13 residues. Here the CDR3 reads CASSFAGVETQYF. DNA for the CDR3: TGTGCCAGCAGTTTCGCGGGGGTGGAGACCCAGTACTTC.

This clonotype showed up just a few times. The J gene is TRBJ2-5, the V gene TRBV7-9; 7 nucleotides align to TRBD1. The CDR3 length is 15 residues. The germline gives CDR1 SEHNR, CDR2 FQNEAQ (reference sequence). Trimming took 5 bases from V and 2 from J; bases not matched to a gene: 8. The CDR3 here is CASSTGTAVQETQYF. For the CDR3, the DNA is TGTGCCAGCAGCACCGGGACAGCTGTACAAGAGACCCAGTACTTC.

This clonotype was seen only a few times. The V gene is TRBV20-1, the J gene TRBJ1-1; weak D call: TRBD1 (5 bases). Trimming left V 4 bases short and J 13 bases short, with 19 bases between. CDR1 and CDR2 (germline): DFQATT, SNEGSKA (reference sequence). The CDR3 has 12 residues. DNA for the CDR3: TGCAGTGCTATCACAGGCGACACGGTGGGTTTCTTT. Translation gives CSAITGDTVGFF.

In nucleotides, the CDR3 is TGCAGTGCTAGAGATTCGGGGTATGGGGGGACTGAAGCTTTCTTT. Translating gives CSARDSGYGGTEAFF. The rearrangement links TRBV20-1 to TRBJ1-1; a possible D gene is TRBD1 (5 bases). The germline V gene has CDR1 DFQATT and CDR2 SNEGSKA (reference sequence). V was trimmed by 0 bases and J by 5 bases, leaving 16 bases between them. CDR3 size: 15 residues.

This clonotype was observed a few times. The CDR3: CSARTTGQAYGYTF. The CDR3 nucleotides read TGCAGTGCTCGTACCACGGGACAGGCCTATGGCTACACCTTC. V is TRBV20-1 and J is TRBJ1-2; 8 positions agree with TRBD1. Germline CDR1 reads DFQATT; CDR2 reads SNEGSKA (reference sequence). V lost 5 bases, J lost 4 bases, and 9 bases stayed unmatched. This CDR3 region has 14 residues.

The table lists this clonotype with many counts. This chain connects TRBV29-1 to TRBJ2-5; 14 nucleotides align to TRBD2. CDR1 and CDR2 (germline): SQVTM, ANQGSEA. CDR3 length: 13 residues. Trimming removed 6 bases from V and 5 bases from J; junction bases left unmatched: 2. This chain's CDR3 is CSVGLAGEETQYF. The CDR3 coding sequence is TGCAGCGTGGGACTAGCGGGAGAGGAGACCCAGTACTTC.